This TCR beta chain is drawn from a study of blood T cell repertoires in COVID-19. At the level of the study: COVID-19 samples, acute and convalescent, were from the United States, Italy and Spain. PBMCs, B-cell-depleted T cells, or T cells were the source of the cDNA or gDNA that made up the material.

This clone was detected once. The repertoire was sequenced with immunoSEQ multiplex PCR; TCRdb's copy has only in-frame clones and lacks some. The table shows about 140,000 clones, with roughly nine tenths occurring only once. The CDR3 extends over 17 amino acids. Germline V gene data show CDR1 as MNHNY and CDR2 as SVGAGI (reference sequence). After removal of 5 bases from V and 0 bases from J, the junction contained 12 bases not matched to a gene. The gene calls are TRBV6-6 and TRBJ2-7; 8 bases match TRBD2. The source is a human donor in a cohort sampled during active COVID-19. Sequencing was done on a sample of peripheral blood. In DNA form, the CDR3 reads TGTGCCAGCAGTCCCCTTTTTGGGACTAGAGGCTCCTACGAGCAGTACTTC. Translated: CASSPLFGTRGSYEQYF.